These 27 T cell receptor beta chains came from one sample sequenced in a study of cytomegalovirus exposure and HLA in healthy donors. PCR was performed using 60 Vbeta and 13 Jbeta primers. Clones were sequenced by immunoSEQ multiplex PCR, and TCRdb holds only the in-frame ones, with some missing. The sample records 150,000 to 200,000 clones, about four fifths being singletons. The sequenced sample was PBMCs. The source of these receptors is a female donor in good health and CMV-seronegative.

The gene calls are TRBV5-1 and TRBJ2-7; no clear D. The CDR3 length is 14 residues. CDR1 and CDR2 (germline): SGHRS, YFSETQ. Trimming stripped 4 bases from V and 7 bases from J, with 18 bases between. The CDR3 here is CASSPETGMGEQYF. For the CDR3, the DNA is TGCGCCAGCAGCCCGGAGACCGGCATGGGTGAGCAGTACTTC.

This clone turned up a few times. The chain uses TRBV2 and TRBJ2-2; D unresolved. The CDR3 contains 13 residues. The V and J ends lost 7 bases and 5 bases respectively, with 11 bases between them. Germline assignment: CDR1 SNHLY and CDR2 FYNNEI. In DNA, the CDR3 is TGTGCCAGCATTCAAGCGAGGACCGGGGAGCTGTTTTTT. Translated, it gives CASIQARTGELFF.

This chain connects TRBV11-2 to TRBJ2-7; possible D gene TRBD1, 7 bases. CDR3 length equals 17 residues. V gave up 1 base and J gave up 4 bases, with 20 bases separating them. In germline, CDR1 is SGHAT, CDR2 FQNNGV. The CDR3 region has the DNA TGTGCCAGCAGCTTAGGGGTCGCAGGGGGGAAAAGGTACGAGCAGTACTTC. Its translation: CASSLGVAGGKRYEQYF. The full variable domain, its missing parts supplied by reference TRBV11-2 and TRBJ2-7, is EAGVAQSPRYKIIEKRQSVAFWCNPISGHATLYWYQQILGQGPKLLIQFQNNGVVDDSQLPKDRFSAERLKGVDSTLKIQPAKLEDSAVYLCASSLGVAGGKRYEQYFGPGTRLTVT.

V gene TRBV7-2 combines with J gene TRBJ2-3, with 12 bases matching TRBD2. Germline lookup yields CDR1 SGHTA and CDR2 FQGNSA. There are 17 residues in the CDR3. Trimming took 5 bases from V and 1 from J; bases not matched to a gene: 7. CDR3 amino acids: CASSPKTSGGRTDTQYF. The CDR3 region has the DNA TGTGCCAGCAGCCCAAAGACTAGCGGGGGTCGCACAGATACGCAGTATTTT.

CDR3 DNA: TGTGCCAGCAGCGACCGACAGGGGCAGTACGAGCAGTACTTC. Its protein product is CASSDRQGQYEQYF. The chain has TRBV7-6 and TRBJ2-7; 8 bases agree with TRBD1. The germline CDR1 and CDR2 sequences are SGHVS and FNYEAQ. The V and J ends lost 5 bases and 4 bases, in that order; junction bases with no gene match: 7. The CDR3 covers 14 residues.

The chain recombines TRBV21-1 with TRBJ1-1. TRBV21-1 is flagged as a pseudogene. CDR3 length: 15 amino acids. The CDR3 DNA follows: TGTGCCAGCAGGGAGGCCACCCTAAGTAACACTGAAGCTTTCTTT. It specifies CASREATLSNTEAFF.

The V and J genes are TRBV7-9 and TRBJ2-7, with D perhaps TRBD1 (6 bases). Germline loops: CDR1 SEHNR, CDR2 FQNEAQ (reference sequence). This CDR3 has 16 residues. The V end was cut by 1 base, the J end by 5 bases, with 18 bases between. CDR3: CASSLVYPQGIHEQYF. The CDR3 DNA sequence: TGTGCCAGCAGCTTAGTGTACCCCCAGGGGATCCACGAGCAGTACTTC.

J is TRBJ2-7 and V is TRBV7-9; 8 bases agree with TRBD1. The CDR3 has 17 residues. V shed 3 bases, J shed 2 bases, and the junction held 12 bases outside the gene matches. Germline CDR1 and CDR2: SEHNR and FQNEAQ (reference sequence). The CDR3 nucleotides are TGTGCCAGCAGCTTGAGGGTAGGGACAGGAGAAACCTACGAGCAGTACTTC. Its protein is CASSLRVGTGETYEQYF. The complete variable domain, with remaining parts taken from reference TRBV7-9 and TRBJ2-7, reads DTGVSQNPRHKITKRGQNVTFRCDPISEHNRLYWYRQTLGQGPEFLTYFQNEAQLEKSRLLSDRFSAERPKGSFSTLEIQRTEQGDSAMYLCASSLRVGTGETYEQYFGPGTRLTVT.

The rearrangement joins TRBV11-2 to TRBJ2-1; 8 bases map to TRBD2. The germline V gene has CDR1 SGHAT and CDR2 FQNNGV. The CDR3 is made up of 13 amino acids. V lost 3 bases, J lost 8 bases, and 3 bases stayed unmatched. The CDR3 here is CASSLGLEDEQFF. CDR3 nucleotide sequence: TGTGCCAGCAGCTTGGGACTAGAGGATGAGCAGTTCTTC.

V usage is TRBV5-4 and J usage is TRBJ1-6; TRBD1 matches 8 bases. The V gene end was trimmed by 4 bases and the J gene end by 6 bases; junction bases not matched to a gene: 6. Germline assignment: CDR1 SGHNT and CDR2 YYREEE (reference sequence). The length of the CDR3 is 15 residues. CDR3 coding DNA: TGTGCCAGCAGCCCCCGGGACAGGCCTAATTCACCCCTCCACTTT. Translated: CASSPRDRPNSPLHF.

The rearrangement links TRBV19 to TRBJ1-2; a possible D gene is TRBD1 (6 bases). The germline V and J ends were trimmed by 5 bases and 4 bases, with 14 bases remaining between them. The CDR3 loop spans 14 amino acids. Germline assignment: CDR1 LNHDA and CDR2 SQIVND (reference sequence). The CDR3: CASSARTDLYGYTF. In DNA, the CDR3 is TGTGCCAGTAGTGCTCGGACAGACCTCTATGGCTACACCTTC.

This clone was found once. This chain connects TRBV5-1 to TRBJ2-7; 10 nucleotides match TRBD1. The length of the CDR3 is 14 residues. The germline gives CDR1 SGHRS, CDR2 YFSETQ. V shed 5 bases and J 6 bases; nucleotides not matched to a gene: 8. The CDR3 here is CASSTGTGEGEQYF. The CDR3 region has the DNA TGCGCCAGCAGTACCGGGACAGGGGAGGGCGAGCAGTACTTC.

This clone was seen just once. The rearrangement links TRBV29-1 to TRBJ2-7; 7 positions agree with TRBD1. Looked up from germline, CDR1 is SQVTM and CDR2 is ANQGSEA. With V trimmed by 3 bases and J by 5 bases, 7 bases remained unmatched. This CDR3 region has 13 residues. This CDR3 reads CSVDKGALDEQYF. The CDR3 DNA follows: TGCAGCGTTGACAAGGGGGCGCTCGACGAGCAGTACTTC.

This chain uses TRBV6-5 with TRBJ2-2; 8 bases are shared with TRBD1. Per the germline V gene, CDR1 is MNHEY and CDR2 is SVGAGI. The CDR3 contains 15 residues. Trimming at V came to 6 bases and at J to 2 bases, leaving 5 bases not matched to a gene. The CDR3 sequence: CASSPGQGNTGELFF. The CDR3 DNA sequence: TGTGCCAGCAGCCCCGGACAGGGAAACACCGGGGAGCTGTTTTTT.

The rearrangement joins TRBV12-5 to TRBJ2-1; D might be TRBD2 (7 bases). V gave up 0 bases and J gave up 3 bases, with 15 bases separating them. Germline V lookup: CDR1 LGHNT, CDR2 FRNRAP. The length of the CDR3 is 17 residues. The CDR3: CASGLVLGGVDYNEQFF. In DNA form, the CDR3 reads TGTGCTAGTGGTTTGGTATTAGGGGGGGTAGACTACAATGAGCAGTTCTTC.

The V call is TRBV2, the J call TRBJ1-5; 9 nucleotides match TRBD1. J gave up 6 bases and V 6 bases, and 6 bases lay outside the gene matches. The CDR3 contains 14 residues. Germline V gene sequence: CDR1 SNHLY, CDR2 FYNNEI. CDR3 amino acids: CASRGQGGSQPQHF. As DNA, the CDR3 is TGTGCCAGCAGGGGACAGGGCGGGTCTCAGCCCCAGCATTTT.

The V gene is TRBV6-6, the J gene TRBJ2-1, with 7 bases fitting TRBD1. J gave up 8 bases and V 7 bases, and 2 bases lay outside the gene matches. This CDR3 spans 11 amino acids. The germline CDR1 and CDR2 sequences are MNHNY and SVGAGI (reference sequence). CDR3 nucleotides: TGTGCCAGCATACAGGGGTATGAGCAGTTCTTC. This gives the protein CASIQGYEQFF.

The chain combines TRBV6-5 with TRBJ2-7; D possibly corresponds to TRBD2 (5 bases). V was pared by 6 bases and J by 3 bases, with 18 bases between. The CDR3 is made up of 15 amino acids. Germline-derived CDR1 and CDR2 are MNHEY and SVGAGI. The CDR3 coding sequence is TGTGCCAGCAGCCGACTTGTAGGGAGTTTCTACGAGCAGTACTTC. Encoded protein: CASSRLVGSFYEQYF.

The DNA of the CDR3 is TGTGCCAGCAGCTCCCGGAGGGGGGGGCCCTCCCAAGAGACCCAGTACTTC. Its translation: CASSSRRGGPSQETQYF. This chain connects TRBV7-2 to TRBJ2-5, with D possibly TRBD2 on 7 matching bases. Germline V gives CDR1 SGHTA, CDR2 FQGNSA. The CDR3 contains 17 residues. V lost 4 bases and J 1 base, leaving 19 bases between the germline ends.

This chain joins TRBV25-1 and TRBJ2-1; D may be TRBD2 (5 bases). Trimming took 2 bases from V and 9 from J, leaving 8 bases between them. This CDR3 contains 12 residues. Germline V gene sequence: CDR1 MGHDK, CDR2 SYGVNS. The CDR3 protein is CASSEVRGEQFF. DNA for the CDR3: TGTGCCAGCAGTGAAGTCCGGGGTGAGCAGTTCTTC. Full variable domain (rest looked up from reference TRBV25-1 and TRBJ2-1): EADIYQTPRYLVIGTGKKITLECSQTMGHDKMYWYQQDPGMELHLIHYSYGVNSTEKGDLSSESTVSRIRTEHFPLTLESARPSHTSQYLCASSEVRGEQFFGPGTRLTVL.

CDR3 residues: CASGFTGGGHEQFF. The CDR3 DNA reads TGTGCTAGTGGTTTCACGGGGGGCGGACATGAGCAGTTCTTC. The V and J genes are TRBV12-5 and TRBJ2-1; D is perhaps TRBD2 (7 bases). Germline V gene lookup returns CDR1 LGHNT and CDR2 FRNRAP. Trimming removed 3 bases from V and 8 bases from J, with 14 bases in between. This CDR3 is built from 14 residues. Full variable domain (rest looked up from reference TRBV12-5 and TRBJ2-1): DARVTQTPRHKVTEMGQEVTMRCQPILGHNTVFWYRQTMMQGLELLAYFRNRAPLDDSGMPKDRFSAEMPDATLATLKIQPSEPRDSAVYFCASGFTGGGHEQFFGPGTRLTVL.

The rearrangement joins TRBV7-6 to TRBJ1-5, with 9 bases aligning to TRBD1. Per the germline V gene, CDR1 is SGHVS and CDR2 is FNYEAQ. V was pared by 3 bases and J by 9 bases, with 3 bases of the junction left unmatched. The CDR3 contains 13 residues. CDR3: CASSLDRGWPQHF. The CDR3 nucleotides read TGTGCCAGCAGCTTGGACAGGGGATGGCCCCAGCATTTT.

This clone was found a few times. The J gene is TRBJ2-7, the V gene TRBV6-1, with TRBD2 matching over 9 bases. CDR1 MNHNS and CDR2 SASEGT come from the germline V gene. J was trimmed by 4 bases and V by 8 bases; bases with no gene match: 12. This CDR3 spans 15 amino acids. CDR3 protein: CASQKGAGGPYEQYF. CDR3 in DNA: TGTGCCAGCCAAAAGGGGGCGGGAGGGCCTTACGAGCAGTACTTC.

V and J are TRBV4-1 and TRBJ1-2; 9 positions agree with TRBD1. The CDR3 runs 13 residues. Germline V lookup: CDR1 MGHRA, CDR2 YSYEKL. Trimming took 0 bases from V and 12 from J; bases not matched to a gene: 5. CDR3 coding DNA: TGCGCCAGCAGCCAAGAAGGGACAGGGAGTCACACCTTC. It translates to CASSQEGTGSHTF.

V gene TRBV7-9 combines with J gene TRBJ2-5, with 7 bases aligning to TRBD2. Germline V gives CDR1 SEHNR, CDR2 FQNEAQ (reference sequence). The CDR3 spans 13 residues. Trimming at V came to 5 bases and at J to 3 bases, leaving 3 bases not matched to a gene. CDR3 DNA: TGTGCCAGCAGCCTCGGGGGGAAAGAGACCCAGTACTTC. Its protein is CASSLGGKETQYF.

The chain carries TRBV9 and TRBJ2-2; D is undetermined. Trimming shortened V by 0 bases and J by 3 bases, and 6 bases separated the two germline ends. The CDR3 consists of 14 residues. The germline gives CDR1 SGDLS, CDR2 YYNGEE. The CDR3 region is CASSVAQYTGELFF. CDR3 DNA: TGTGCCAGCAGCGTAGCACAATACACCGGGGAGCTGTTTTTT.

The chain couples TRBV14 to TRBJ1-2, with 9 bases matching TRBD1. Per the germline V gene, CDR1 is SGHDN and CDR2 is FVKESK. V lost 5 bases and J lost 3; bases outside the gene matches: 7. CDR3 length: 15 amino acids. CDR3: CASSWEDRGHYGYTF. The CDR3 DNA reads TGTGCCAGCAGCTGGGAGGACAGGGGACACTATGGCTACACCTTC.